These 21 T cell receptor beta chains originate from one sample sequenced in a study of a mutant IDH1 vaccine in newly diagnosed glioma (dated by TCRdb to the early 2020s). These receptors have no known antigen. The time point label for this specimen denotes: week 35, safety follow-up. Each vaccine dose, consisting of 300 ug of a 20-mer mutant IDH1 peptide in Montanide, was administered subcutaneously with topical imiquimod. To prepare the library, the immunoSEQ multiplex PCR assay was applied. TCRdb obtained this table from immuneACCESS and retained in-frame rearrangements with V and J assigned. These tables miss some clones; where compared with another copy, unresolved V genes account for less than half of the shortfall, and the remainder is unexplained. Recorded for this sample are fewer than 55,000 clones; 81% of them occurred a single time. Together, the top ten hold around 4.5% of the sample.

This specimen consisted of PBMCs, obtained from a glioma patient whose treatment included an IDH1 peptide vaccine. The receptors shown here come from a woman aged 40 to 50 with glioma. Some clones in this sample may be carry-over from other donors' samples.

The chain has TRBV9 and TRBJ1-2; no reliable D call. Germline V gene sequence: CDR1 SGDLS, CDR2 YYNGEE. Trimming stripped 0 bases from V and 6 bases from J, with 9 bases between. CDR3 length: 13 residues. The CDR3 bases are TGTGCCAGCAGCGTAGCGGCTCGAGATGGCTACACCTTC. Residues: CASSVAARDGYTF.

J is TRBJ2-1 and V is TRBV4-3; 11 bases match TRBD1. The J segment lost 5 bases and the V segment lost 1 base, leaving 7 bases of the junction unmatched. The CDR3 contains 17 residues. The V gene's germline CDR1 is LGHNA and CDR2 YSLEER. As DNA, the CDR3 is TGCGCCAGCAGCCAAGCCCTGGAGGGACAGGGGGACAATGAGCAGTTCTTC. Its translation is CASSQALEGQGDNEQFF.

The chain employs TRBV5-1 and TRBJ2-3, with 12 nucleotides matching TRBD2. The germline CDR1 and CDR2 sequences are SGHRS and YFSETQ. Trimming at V came to 4 bases and at J to 2 bases, leaving 11 bases not matched to a gene. This CDR3 spans 18 amino acids. The CDR3 reads CASSLGTSGRSYTDTQYF. As DNA, the CDR3 is TGCGCCAGCAGCCTAGGGACTAGCGGGCGTTCATACACAGATACGCAGTATTTT.

This clone showed up just a few times. The chain carries TRBV7-6 and TRBJ1-4; D not resolved. Between the trimmed V and J ends, which lost 1 base and 10 bases, there was a span of 25 bases. The CDR3 totals 18 residues. CDR1 is SGHVS, CDR2 FNYEAQ, per germline. DNA of the CDR3: TGTGCCAGCAGCTTAGAGGTGGGGAGGCAGAGATCAAACGGAAAACTGTTTTTT. Protein product: CASSLEVGRQRSNGKLFF.

This chain connects TRBV18 to TRBJ2-2; D call uncertain. The CDR3 totals 16 residues. Germline V CDR1 and CDR2: KGHSH, LQKENI. V lost 2 bases, J lost 5 bases, and 15 bases lay in between. The chain's CDR3 is CASSPVGSAVTGELFF. CDR3 nucleotide sequence: TGTGCCAGCTCACCAGTAGGATCCGCGGTGACCGGGGAGCTGTTTTTT. Full variable domain (rest looked up from reference TRBV18 and TRBJ2-2): NAGVMQNPRHLVRRRGQEARLRCSPMKGHSHVYWYRQLPEEGLKFMVYLQKENIIDESGMPKERFSAEFPKEGPSILRIQQVVRGDSAAYFCASSPVGSAVTGELFFGEGSRLTVL.

The J gene is TRBJ2-7, the V gene TRBV5-4, with a weak D call TRBD2 (5 bases). The V end lost 4 bases, the J end lost 6 bases, and 14 bases lay between the germline ends. The CDR3 spans 13 residues. Germline CDR1 and CDR2: SGHNT and YYREEE (reference sequence). The CDR3 DNA follows: TGTGCCAGCAGCCCCGGGGTGGGTCTCGAGCAGTACTTC. Translating it yields CASSPGVGLEQYF.

Concerning this clone: One end of the junction is discordant with germline, which a read error may explain. V is TRBV2 and J is TRBJ1-1; D is undetermined. The CDR3 spans 13 residues. Germline V gene data show CDR1 as SNHLY and CDR2 as FYNNEI. The CDR3: CASREGPGTEAFF. CDR3 DNA: TGTGCCAGCAGAGAAGGGCCGGGAACTGAAGCTTTCTTT.

The chain employs TRBV7-9 and TRBJ1-2; D is possibly TRBD1 (5 bases). Trimming removed 3 bases at V and 8 bases at J, with 19 bases between. Germline-derived CDR1 and CDR2 are SEHNR and FQNEAQ (reference sequence). The CDR3 is 15 amino acids. The CDR3 loop is CASSLGETSQSGYTF. CDR3 nucleotide sequence: TGTGCCAGCAGCTTGGGGGAAACCTCCCAGTCCGGCTACACCTTC.

J is TRBJ2-5 and V is TRBV27; 8 bases align to TRBD1. V trimming: 6 bases; J trimming: 2 bases; junction bases outside the gene matches: 8. From germline, CDR1 is MNHEY and CDR2 SMNVEV (reference sequence). CDR3 length: 15 residues. For the CDR3, the DNA is TGTGCCAGCAGACCCGGGACAGGCACTCAAGAGACCCAGTACTTC. Encoded protein: CASRPGTGTQETQYF.

This chain connects TRBV7-2 to TRBJ2-7, with D possibly TRBD2 on 5 matching bases. The CDR3 length is 16 residues. Trimming removed 5 bases from V and 3 bases from J, with 20 bases in between. Per germline, CDR1 SGHTA and CDR2 FQGNSA. The CDR3 region has the DNA TGTGCCAGCAGCCTAAGCGGTTGGGAGCAACGCTACGAGCAGTACTTC. This gives the protein CASSLSGWEQRYEQYF.

This clone was recorded only once. This chain connects TRBV27 to TRBJ2-2; D not resolved. Trimming shortened V by 7 bases and J by 5 bases, and 8 bases separated the two germline ends. The CDR3 spans 12 residues. Germline V gene lookup returns CDR1 MNHEY and CDR2 SMNVEV (reference sequence). CDR3 nucleotides: TGTGCCAGCAAGAAGGAAACCGGGGAGCTGTTTTTT. It is translated as CASKKETGELFF.

Only one count was recorded for this clone. The chain uses TRBV27 and TRBJ2-7; 8 bases are a match to TRBD2. The V gene's germline CDR1 is MNHEY and CDR2 SMNVEV (reference sequence). This CDR3 is 12 amino acids long. J was trimmed by 5 bases and V by 10 bases; bases with no gene match: 7. CDR3 region: CATGGVQNEQYF. The CDR3 nucleotides read TGTGCCACCGGGGGGGTCCAAAACGAGCAGTACTTC.

The chain employs TRBV19 and TRBJ1-2; 7 positions agree with TRBD1. The V gene's germline CDR1 is LNHDA and CDR2 SQIVND (reference sequence). CDR3 length: 17 residues. Trimming took 5 bases from V and 4 from J; bases not matched to a gene: 16. The CDR3 DNA is TGTGCCAGTAGTCATCGCCGGGACGGGGGGACAGCCTATGGCTACACCTTC. Amino acids: CASSHRRDGGTAYGYTF. Supplemented by reference TRBV19 and TRBJ1-2, the full variable domain reads DGGITQSPKYLFRKEGQNVTLSCEQNLNHDAMYWYRQDPGQGLRLIYYSQIVNDFQKGDIAEGYSVSREKKESFPLTVTSAQKNPTAFYLCASSHRRDGGTAYGYTFGSGTRLTVV.

This clone was observed a few times. The chain couples TRBV7-9 to TRBJ2-3; 10 bases agree with TRBD1. The CDR3 runs to 15 residues. The V gene's germline CDR1 is SEHNR and CDR2 FQNEAQ (reference sequence). The ends lost 6 bases at V and 5 bases at J; junction bases unmatched: 8. In DNA, the CDR3 is TGTGCCAGCAGTATACGACAGGGGGCTGAAGATACGCAGTATTTT. The encoded protein is CASSIRQGAEDTQYF.

This clone was found once. The V and J genes are TRBV11-3 and TRBJ2-2, with D tentatively TRBD1 (5 bases). The V gene's germline CDR1 is SGHNT and CDR2 YENEEA. Trimming left V 1 base short and J 1 base short, with 19 bases between. The CDR3 totals 19 residues. CDR3 sequence (DNA): TGTGCCAGCAGCTTAGGGACGGATAGGGGCGTTCAGAACACCGGGGAGCTGTTTTTT. Its translation: CASSLGTDRGVQNTGELFF.

The rearrangement joins TRBV5-1 to TRBJ1-3; no firm D call. Germline V gene sequence: CDR1 SGHRS, CDR2 YFSETQ. V gave up 4 bases and J gave up 0 bases, with 11 bases separating them. CDR3 size: 15 residues. In nucleotides, the CDR3 is TGCGCCAGCAGCCCCGGCGGGGTCTCTGGAAACACCATATATTTT. This codes for CASSPGGVSGNTIYF. The whole variable domain, filled in from reference TRBV5-1 and TRBJ1-3, reads KAGVTQTPRYLIKTRGQQVTLSCSPISGHRSVSWYQQTPGQGLQFLFEYFSETQRNKGNFPGRFSGRQFSNSRSEMNVSTLELGDSALYLCASSPGGVSGNTIYFGEGSWLTVV.

The chain couples TRBV9 to TRBJ1-4; D not resolved. CDR3 size: 13 residues. Germline V gene lookup returns CDR1 SGDLS and CDR2 YYNGEE. V was shortened by 7 bases and J by 3 bases, with 10 bases between the two germline ends. The CDR3 loop is CASSEGPNEKLFF. As DNA, the CDR3 is TGTGCCAGCTCAGAGGGTCCTAATGAAAAACTGTTTTTT.

The gene calls are TRBV4-3 and TRBJ1-1; D might be TRBD1 (5 bases). The germline V and J ends were trimmed by 4 bases and 4 bases, with 10 bases remaining between them. The length of the CDR3 is 13 residues. Germline V gives CDR1 LGHNA, CDR2 YSLEER. The CDR3 region has the DNA TGCGCCAGCAGCCCGGGGACGGGCACTGAAGCTTTCTTT. Translated, it gives CASSPGTGTEAFF.

V usage is TRBV7-2 and J usage is TRBJ1-3; perhaps TRBD1 as D (6 bases). The V end was cut by 1 base, the J end by 2 bases, with 9 bases between. Germline CDR1 and CDR2: SGHTA and FQGNSA. The CDR3 is 15 residues long. The CDR3 is CASSLVAGAGNTIYF. CDR3 coding DNA: TGTGCCAGCAGCTTAGTAGCAGGGGCTGGAAACACCATATATTTT.

This clone was seen only a few times. The chain has TRBV18 and TRBJ1-4; no clear D gene. CDR1 and CDR2 (germline): KGHSH, LQKENI. The V end was cut by 4 bases, the J end by 6 bases, with 12 bases between. The CDR3 runs to 14 residues. The chain's CDR3 is CASSQSTVDEKLFF. The CDR3 DNA is TGTGCCAGCTCACAATCAACAGTGGATGAAAAACTGTTTTTT.

This chain joins TRBV28 and TRBJ2-1, with 8 bases that match TRBD2. Per germline, CDR1 MDHEN and CDR2 SYDVKM. The trim removed 3 bases at V and 6 bases at J, leaving 10 bases unmatched. This CDR3 comprises 16 residues. The CDR3 is CASSFPRGGRPNEQFF. CDR3 DNA sequence: TGTGCCAGCAGTTTCCCCCGCGGCGGGAGGCCCAATGAGCAGTTCTTC.